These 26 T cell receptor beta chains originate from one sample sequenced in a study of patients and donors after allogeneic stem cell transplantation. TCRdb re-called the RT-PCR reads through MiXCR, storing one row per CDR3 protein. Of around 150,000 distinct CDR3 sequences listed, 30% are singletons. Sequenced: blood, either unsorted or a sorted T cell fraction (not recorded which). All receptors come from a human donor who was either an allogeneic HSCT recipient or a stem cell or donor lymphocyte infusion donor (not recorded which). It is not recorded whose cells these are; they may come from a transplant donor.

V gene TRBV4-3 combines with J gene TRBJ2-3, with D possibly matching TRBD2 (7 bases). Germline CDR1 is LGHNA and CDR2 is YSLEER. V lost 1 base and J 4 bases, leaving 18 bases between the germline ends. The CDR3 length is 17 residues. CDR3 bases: TGCGCCAGCAGCCAAGCAGGGGACTACCGACTACCAGATACGCAGTATTTT. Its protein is CASSQAGDYRLPDTQYF.

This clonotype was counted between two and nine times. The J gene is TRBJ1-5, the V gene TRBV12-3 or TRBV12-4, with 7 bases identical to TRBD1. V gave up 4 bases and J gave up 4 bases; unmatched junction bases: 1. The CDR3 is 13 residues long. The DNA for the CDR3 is TGTGCCAGCAGTTCGGGACAGAATCAGCCCCAGCATTTT. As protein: CASSSGQNQPQHF.

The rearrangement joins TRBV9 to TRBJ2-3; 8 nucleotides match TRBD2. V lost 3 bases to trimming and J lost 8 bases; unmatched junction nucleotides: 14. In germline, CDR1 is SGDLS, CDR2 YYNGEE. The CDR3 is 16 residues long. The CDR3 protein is CASSDRTSRGLGTQYF. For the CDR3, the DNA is TGTGCCAGCAGCGACCGGACTAGCAGGGGATTGGGTACGCAGTATTTT.

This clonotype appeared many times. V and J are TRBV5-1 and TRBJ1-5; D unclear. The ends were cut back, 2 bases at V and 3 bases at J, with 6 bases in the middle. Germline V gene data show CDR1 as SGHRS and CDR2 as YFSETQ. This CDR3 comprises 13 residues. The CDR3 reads CASSFGNNQPQHF. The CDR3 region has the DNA TGCGCCAGCAGCTTCGGGAACAATCAGCCCCAGCATTTT.

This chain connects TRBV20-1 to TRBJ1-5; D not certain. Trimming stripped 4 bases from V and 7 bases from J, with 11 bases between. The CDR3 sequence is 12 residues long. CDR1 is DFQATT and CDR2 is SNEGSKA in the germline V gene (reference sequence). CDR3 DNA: TGCAGTGCTATAAAGGGTGGACAGCCCCAGCATTTT. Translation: CSAIKGGQPQHF.

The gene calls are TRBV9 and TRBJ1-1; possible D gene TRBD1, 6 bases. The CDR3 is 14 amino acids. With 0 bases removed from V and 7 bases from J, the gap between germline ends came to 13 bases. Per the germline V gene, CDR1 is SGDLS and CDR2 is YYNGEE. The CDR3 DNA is TGTGCCAGCAGCGTAGTACAGGGAGGCATTGAAGCTTTCTTT. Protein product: CASSVVQGGIEAFF.

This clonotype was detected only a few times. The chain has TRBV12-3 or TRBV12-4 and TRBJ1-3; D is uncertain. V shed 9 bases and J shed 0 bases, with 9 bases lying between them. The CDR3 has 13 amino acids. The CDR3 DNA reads TGTGCCAGTGGGATATACTCTGGAAACACCATATATTTT. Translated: CASGIYSGNTIYF.

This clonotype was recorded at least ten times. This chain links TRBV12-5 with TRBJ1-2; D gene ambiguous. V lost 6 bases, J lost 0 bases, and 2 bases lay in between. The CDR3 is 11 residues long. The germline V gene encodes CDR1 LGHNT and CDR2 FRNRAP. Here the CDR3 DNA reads TGTGCTAGTGGAACTAACTATGGCTACACCTTC. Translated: CASGTNYGYTF.

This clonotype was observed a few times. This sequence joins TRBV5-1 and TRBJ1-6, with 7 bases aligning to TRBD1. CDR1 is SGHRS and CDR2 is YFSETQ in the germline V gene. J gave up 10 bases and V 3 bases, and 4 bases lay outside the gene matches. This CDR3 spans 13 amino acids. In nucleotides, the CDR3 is TGCGCCAGCAGCTCAGACAGGGACTCACCCCTCCACTTT. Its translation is CASSSDRDSPLHF.

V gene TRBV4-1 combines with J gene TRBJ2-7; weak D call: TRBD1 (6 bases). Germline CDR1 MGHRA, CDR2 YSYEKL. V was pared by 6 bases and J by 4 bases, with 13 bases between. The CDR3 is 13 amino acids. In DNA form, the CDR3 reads TGCGCCAGCAGTCCCGGACAGAGTTACGAGCAGTACTTC. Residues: CASSPGQSYEQYF.

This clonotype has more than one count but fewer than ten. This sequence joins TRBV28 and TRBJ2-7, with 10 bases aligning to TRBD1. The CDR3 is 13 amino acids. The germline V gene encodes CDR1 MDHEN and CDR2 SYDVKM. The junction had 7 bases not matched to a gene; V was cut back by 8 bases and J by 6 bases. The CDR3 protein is CASGPGQGFEQYF. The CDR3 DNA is TGTGCCAGCGGGCCGGGACAGGGGTTCGAGCAGTACTTC.

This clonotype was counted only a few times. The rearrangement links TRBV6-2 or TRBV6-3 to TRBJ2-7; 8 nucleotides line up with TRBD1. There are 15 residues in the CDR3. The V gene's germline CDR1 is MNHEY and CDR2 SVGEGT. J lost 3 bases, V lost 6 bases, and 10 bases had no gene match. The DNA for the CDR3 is TGTGCCAGCAGACTCCTCGGGACAGGAAACTACGAGCAGTACTTC. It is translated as CASRLLGTGNYEQYF.

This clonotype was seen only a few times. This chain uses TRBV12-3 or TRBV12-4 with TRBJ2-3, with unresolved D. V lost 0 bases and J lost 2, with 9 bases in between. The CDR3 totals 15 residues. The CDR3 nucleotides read TGTGCCAGCAGTTTAGCGGCGGAAAACACAGATACGCAGTATTTT. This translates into CASSLAAENTDTQYF.

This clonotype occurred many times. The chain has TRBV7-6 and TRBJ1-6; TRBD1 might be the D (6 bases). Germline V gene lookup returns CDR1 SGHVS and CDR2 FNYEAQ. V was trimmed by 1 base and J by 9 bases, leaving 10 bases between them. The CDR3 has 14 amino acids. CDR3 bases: TGTGCCAGCAGCTTAGTCGGGGGGCGTTCACCCCTCCACTTT. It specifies CASSLVGGRSPLHF. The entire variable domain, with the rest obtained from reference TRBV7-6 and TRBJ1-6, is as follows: GAGVSQSPRYKVTKRGQDVALRCDPISGHVSLYWYRQALGQGPEFLTYFNYEAQQDKSGLPNDRFSAERPEGSISTLTIQRTEQRDSAMYRCASSLVGGRSPLHFGNGTRLTVT.

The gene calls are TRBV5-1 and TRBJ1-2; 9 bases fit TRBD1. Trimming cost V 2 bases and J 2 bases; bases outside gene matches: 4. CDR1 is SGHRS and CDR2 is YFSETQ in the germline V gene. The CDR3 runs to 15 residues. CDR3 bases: TGCGCCAGCAGCTTCCAGGGGACAGGGAACTATGGCTACACCTTC. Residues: CASSFQGTGNYGYTF.

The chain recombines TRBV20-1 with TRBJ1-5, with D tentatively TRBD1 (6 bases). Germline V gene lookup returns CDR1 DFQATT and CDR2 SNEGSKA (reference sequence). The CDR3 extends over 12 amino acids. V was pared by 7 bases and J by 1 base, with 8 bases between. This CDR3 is CSGGQSNQPQHF. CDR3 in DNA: TGCAGTGGCGGACAGAGCAATCAGCCCCAGCATTTT.

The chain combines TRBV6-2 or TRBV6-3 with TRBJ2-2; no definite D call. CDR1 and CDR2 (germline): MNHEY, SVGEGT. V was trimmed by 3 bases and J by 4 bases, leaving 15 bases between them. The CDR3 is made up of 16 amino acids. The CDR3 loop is CASSYGLASSTGELFF. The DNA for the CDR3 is TGTGCCAGCAGTTATGGATTGGCCTCCTCCACCGGGGAGCTGTTTTTT.

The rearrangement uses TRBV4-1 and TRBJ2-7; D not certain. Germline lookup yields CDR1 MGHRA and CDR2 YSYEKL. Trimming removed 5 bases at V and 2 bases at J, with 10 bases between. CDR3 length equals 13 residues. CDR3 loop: CASSYTPTYEQYF. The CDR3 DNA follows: TGCGCCAGCAGCTACACACCGACCTACGAGCAGTACTTC.

The CDR3 DNA reads TGCGCCAGCAGCTTGGCCCCGACAGGAGGGCACGGCAATCAGCCCCAGCATTTT. Translation gives CASSLAPTGGHGNQPQHF. The V and J genes are TRBV5-1 and TRBJ1-5; a possible D gene is TRBD1 (6 bases). With 0 bases removed from V and 2 bases from J, the gap between germline ends came to 18 bases. The length of the CDR3 is 18 residues. The germline V gene has CDR1 SGHRS and CDR2 YFSETQ. Based on the CDR3 plus reference TRBV5-1 and TRBJ1-5, the full variable domain is KAGVTQTPRYLIKTRGQQVTLSCSPISGHRSVSWYQQTPGQGLQFLFEYFSETQRNKGNFPGRFSGRQFSNSRSEMNVSTLELGDSALYLCASSLAPTGGHGNQPQHFGDGTRLSIL.

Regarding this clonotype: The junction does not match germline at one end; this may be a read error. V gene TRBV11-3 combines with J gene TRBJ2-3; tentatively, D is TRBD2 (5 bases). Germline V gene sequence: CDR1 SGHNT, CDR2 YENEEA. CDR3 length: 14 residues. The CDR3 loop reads CASSLHGSTDTQYF. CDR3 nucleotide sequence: TGTGCCAGCAGCTTACATGGGAGCACAGATACGCAGTACTTT.

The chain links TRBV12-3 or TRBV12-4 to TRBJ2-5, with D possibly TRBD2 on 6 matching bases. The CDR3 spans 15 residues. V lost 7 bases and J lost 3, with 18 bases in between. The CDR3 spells CASTSWGDQKETQYF. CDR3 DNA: TGTGCCAGCACCTCCTGGGGGGACCAGAAAGAGACCCAGTACTTC.

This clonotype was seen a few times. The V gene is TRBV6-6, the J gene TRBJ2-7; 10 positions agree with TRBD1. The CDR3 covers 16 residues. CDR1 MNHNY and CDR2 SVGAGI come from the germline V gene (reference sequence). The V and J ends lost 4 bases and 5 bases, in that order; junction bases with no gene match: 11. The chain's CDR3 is CASSFPPRGTGDEQYF. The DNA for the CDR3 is TGTGCCAGCAGTTTCCCTCCTAGAGGGACAGGGGACGAGCAGTACTTC.

DNA of the CDR3: TGCGCCAGCAGCCAATTTCGGACCCCTGGGAACATTCAGTACTTC. Translating gives CASSQFRTPGNIQYF. The genes are TRBV4-1 and TRBJ2-4; D is ambiguous. CDR3 size: 15 residues. The ends were cut back, 2 bases at V and 7 bases at J, with 15 bases in the middle. Per germline, CDR1 MGHRA and CDR2 YSYEKL.

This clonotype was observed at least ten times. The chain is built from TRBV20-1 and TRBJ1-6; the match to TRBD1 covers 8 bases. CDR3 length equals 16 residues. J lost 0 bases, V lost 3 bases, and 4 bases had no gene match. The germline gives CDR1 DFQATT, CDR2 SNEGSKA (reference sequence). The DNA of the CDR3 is TGCAGTGCTAGTGACAGGGGTGCCTCCTATAATTCACCCCTCCACTTT. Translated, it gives CSASDRGASYNSPLHF.

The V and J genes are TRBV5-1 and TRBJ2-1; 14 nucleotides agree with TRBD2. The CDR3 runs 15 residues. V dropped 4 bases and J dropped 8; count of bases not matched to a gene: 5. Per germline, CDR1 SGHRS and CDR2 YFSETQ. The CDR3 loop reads CASSMGLAGAHEQFF. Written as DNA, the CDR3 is TGCGCCAGCAGCATGGGACTAGCGGGAGCACATGAGCAGTTCTTC.

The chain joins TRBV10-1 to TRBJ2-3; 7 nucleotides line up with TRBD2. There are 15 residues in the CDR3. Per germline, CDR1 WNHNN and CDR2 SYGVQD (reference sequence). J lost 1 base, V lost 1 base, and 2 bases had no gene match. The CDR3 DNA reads TGCGCCAGCAGTGAGTTAAGCGGGGGCACAGATACGCAGTATTTT. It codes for CASSELSGGTDTQYF.